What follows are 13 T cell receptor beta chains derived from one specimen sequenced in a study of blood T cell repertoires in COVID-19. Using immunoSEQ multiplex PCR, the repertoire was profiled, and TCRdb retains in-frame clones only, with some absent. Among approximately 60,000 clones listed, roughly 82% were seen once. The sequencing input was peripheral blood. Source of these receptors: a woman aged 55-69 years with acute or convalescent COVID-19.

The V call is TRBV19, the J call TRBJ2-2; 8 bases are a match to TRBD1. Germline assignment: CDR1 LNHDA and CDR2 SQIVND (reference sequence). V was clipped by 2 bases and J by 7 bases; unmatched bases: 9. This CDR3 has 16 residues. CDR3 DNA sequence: TGTGCCAGTAGTATACGCGCAGGGGGCTACGGCGGGGAGCTGTTTTTT. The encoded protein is CASSIRAGGYGGELFF.

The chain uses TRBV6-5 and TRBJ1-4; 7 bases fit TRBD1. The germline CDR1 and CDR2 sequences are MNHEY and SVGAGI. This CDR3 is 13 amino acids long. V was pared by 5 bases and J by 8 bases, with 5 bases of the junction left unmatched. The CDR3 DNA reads TGTGCCAGCAGTCCCCAGGGGGGCGAAAAACTGTTTTTT. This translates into CASSPQGGEKLFF.

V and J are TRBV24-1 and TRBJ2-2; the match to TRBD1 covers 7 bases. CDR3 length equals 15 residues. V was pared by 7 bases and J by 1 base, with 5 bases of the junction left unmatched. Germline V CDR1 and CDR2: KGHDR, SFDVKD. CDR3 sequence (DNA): TGTGCCACCAGCGACAGGGCCCGGAACACCGGGGAGCTGTTTTTT. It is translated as CATSDRARNTGELFF.

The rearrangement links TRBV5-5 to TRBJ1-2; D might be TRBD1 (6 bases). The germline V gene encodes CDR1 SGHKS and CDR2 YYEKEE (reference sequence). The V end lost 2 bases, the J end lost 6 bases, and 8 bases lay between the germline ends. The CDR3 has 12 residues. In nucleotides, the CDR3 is TGTGCCAGCAGCTTTAACAGGGATGGCTACACCTTC. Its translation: CASSFNRDGYTF.

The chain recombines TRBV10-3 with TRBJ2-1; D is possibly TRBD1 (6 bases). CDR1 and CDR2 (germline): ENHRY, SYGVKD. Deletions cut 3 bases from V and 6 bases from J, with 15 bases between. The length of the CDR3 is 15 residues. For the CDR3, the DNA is TGTGCCATCAGTGATGGCAGGGGTGGTGGCAATGAGCAGTTCTTC. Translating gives CAISDGRGGGNEQFF.

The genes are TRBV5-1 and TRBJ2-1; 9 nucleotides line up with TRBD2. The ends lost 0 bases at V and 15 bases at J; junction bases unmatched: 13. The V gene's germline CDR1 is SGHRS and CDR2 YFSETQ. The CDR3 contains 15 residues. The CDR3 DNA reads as TGCGCCAGCAGCTTGGGAACTAGCGGGCCCTCCCCCCCGTTCTTC. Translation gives CASSLGTSGPSPPFF.

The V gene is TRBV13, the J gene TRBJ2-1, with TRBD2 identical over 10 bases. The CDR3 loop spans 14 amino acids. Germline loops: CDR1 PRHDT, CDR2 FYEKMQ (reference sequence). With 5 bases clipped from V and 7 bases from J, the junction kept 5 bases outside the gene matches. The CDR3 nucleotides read TGTGCCAGCAGCCTAACTAGCGGGATTAATGAGCAGTTCTTC. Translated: CASSLTSGINEQFF.

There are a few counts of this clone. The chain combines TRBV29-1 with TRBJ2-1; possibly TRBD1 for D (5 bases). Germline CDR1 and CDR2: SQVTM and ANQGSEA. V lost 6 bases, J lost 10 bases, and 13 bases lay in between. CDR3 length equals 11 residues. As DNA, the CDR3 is TGCAGCGTCCAGGGCCAGACGGAGCAGTTCTTC. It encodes CSVQGQTEQFF.

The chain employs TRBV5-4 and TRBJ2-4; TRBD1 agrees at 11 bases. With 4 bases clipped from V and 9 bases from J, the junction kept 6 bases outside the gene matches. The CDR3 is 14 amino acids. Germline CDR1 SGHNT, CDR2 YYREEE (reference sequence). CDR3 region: CASSEGQGEGIQYF. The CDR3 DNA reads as TGTGCCAGCAGCGAGGGACAGGGGGAGGGCATTCAGTACTTC.

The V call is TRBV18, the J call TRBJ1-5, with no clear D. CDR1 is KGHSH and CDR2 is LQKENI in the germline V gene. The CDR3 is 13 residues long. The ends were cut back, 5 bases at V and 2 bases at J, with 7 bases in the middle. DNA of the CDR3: TGTGCCAGCTCAGGCGGTGGCAATCAGCCCCAGCATTTT. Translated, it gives CASSGGGNQPQHF.

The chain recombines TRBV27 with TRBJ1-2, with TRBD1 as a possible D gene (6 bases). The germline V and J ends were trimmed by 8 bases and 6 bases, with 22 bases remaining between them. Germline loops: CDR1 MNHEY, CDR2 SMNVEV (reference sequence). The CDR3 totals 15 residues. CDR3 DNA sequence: TGTGCCAGCGCAACCGGGACAAATAGACCTAATGGCTACACCTTC. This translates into CASATGTNRPNGYTF.

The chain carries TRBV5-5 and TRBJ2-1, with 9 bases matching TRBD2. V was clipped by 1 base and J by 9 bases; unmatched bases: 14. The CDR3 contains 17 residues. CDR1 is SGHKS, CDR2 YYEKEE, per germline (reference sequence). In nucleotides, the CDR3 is TGTGCCAGCAGCTTGACTATGAGGCGGGGGGGCCTGGTTGAGCAGTTCTTC. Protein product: CASSLTMRRGGLVEQFF.

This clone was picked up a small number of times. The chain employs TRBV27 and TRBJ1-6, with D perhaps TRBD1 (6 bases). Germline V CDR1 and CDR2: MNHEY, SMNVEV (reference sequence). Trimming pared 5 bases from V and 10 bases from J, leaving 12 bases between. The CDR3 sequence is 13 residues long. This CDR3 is CASSIGQLSPLHF. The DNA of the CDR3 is TGTGCCAGCAGTATTGGACAGCTGTCACCCCTCCACTTT.